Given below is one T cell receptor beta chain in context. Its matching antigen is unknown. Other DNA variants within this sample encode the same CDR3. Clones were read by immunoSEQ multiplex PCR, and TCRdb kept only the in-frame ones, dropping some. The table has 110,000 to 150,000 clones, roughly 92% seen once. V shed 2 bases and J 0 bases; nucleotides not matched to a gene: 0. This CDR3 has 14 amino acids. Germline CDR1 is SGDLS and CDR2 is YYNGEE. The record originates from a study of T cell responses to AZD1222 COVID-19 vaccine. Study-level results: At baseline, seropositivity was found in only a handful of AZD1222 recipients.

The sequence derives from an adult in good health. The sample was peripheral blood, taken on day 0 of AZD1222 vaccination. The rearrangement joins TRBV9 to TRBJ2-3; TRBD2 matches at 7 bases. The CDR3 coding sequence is TGTGCCAGCAGCGTCGGGGGGAGCACAGATACGCAGTATTTT. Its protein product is CASSVGGSTDTQYF.